This T cell receptor (beta chain) was obtained from a study of T cells after yellow fever vaccination. This clonotype was detected many times. V was pared by 1 base and J by 3 bases, with 6 bases between. The CDR3 is made up of 14 amino acids. Germline CDR1 and CDR2: MNHEY and SVGAGI. Via MiXCR, TCRdb re-called the 5' RACE reads, giving one row per CDR3 protein. The sample includes 230,000 or so distinct CDR3 sequences, 6.7% of them seen just once. The chain has TRBV6-5 and TRBJ1-4; no clear D. The clonotype originates from a man aged 25-45 years who received the YFV17D yellow fever vaccine. The material sequenced was CD4+ T cells sorted from PBMCs, taken on the day of the yellow fever booster vaccination. CDR3 protein: CASSYLGPNEKLFF. The DNA for the CDR3 is TGTGCCAGCAGTTACTTGGGCCCTAATGAAAAACTGTTTTTT.